Listed here are 18 T cell receptor delta chains from one sample, sequenced in a study of gamma-delta T cells after stem cell transplantation (dated by TCRdb to 2016 to 2018). Libraries were constructed by RT-PCR. Data came from an Illumina MiSeq. TCRdb processed the public reads again with the CATT caller, after which rows with matching DNA were combined. Across this sample there are 350 to 450 delta-chain clones, with 22% seen only once. The top ten constitute roughly 74% of the sample. The source material was gamma-delta T cells. All receptors derive from a human donor. It is not recorded whose cells these are; they may come from a transplant donor.

This clone was detected only a few times. This DNA's translation differs at residue 20 from TCRdb's protein, which comes from a much larger clone; a read error is likely, and the protein shown is translated from the DNA. This chain connects TRDV2 to TRDJ3; weak D call: TRDD3 (5 bases). The CDR3 sequence is 23 residues long. Germline-derived CDR1 and CDR2 are GEAIGNYY and EKD. The CDR3: CACDTVNRVGEDRSGWDTRRMFF. As DNA, the CDR3 is TGTGCCTGTGACACCGTTAATCGTGTTGGGGAAGACAGGAGTGGCTGGGACACCCGACGGATGTTTTTC.

This clone is large in the sample. A read error is likely here: a far larger clone is one base away. The rearrangement links TRDV2 to TRDJ3, with D possibly matching TRDD3 (5 bases). Trimming shortened V by 0 bases and J by 3 bases, and 29 bases separated the two germline ends. Germline loops: CDR1 GEAIGNYY, CDR2 EKD. This CDR3 has 23 residues. DNA for the CDR3: TGTGCCTGTGACACCGTTAATCGTGTTGGGGAAGGCAGGAGTGGCTGGGACACCCGACAGATGTTTTTC. Amino acids: CACDTVNRVGEGRSGWDTRQMFF.

This clone qualifies as large. Different DNA sequences within this sample yield the same CDR3. This chain links TRDV1 with TRDJ1; the D call may be TRDD2 or TRDD3 (6 bases each). Germline assignment: CDR1 TSWWSYY and CDR2 QGS. V lost 0 bases and J lost 0, with 26 bases in between. CDR3 size: 21 residues. Here the CDR3 reads CALGELWSYVGDPPYTDKLIF. The CDR3 nucleotides read TGTGCTCTTGGGGAACTTTGGTCCTACGTTGGGGATCCCCCGTACACCGATAAACTCATCTTT.

This clone was found a few times. The mismatch at residue 3 between this DNA's translation and the TCRdb protein of a much larger clone likely reflects a read error; the protein shown is translated from the DNA. The rearrangement joins TRDV2 to TRDJ1; 9 bases match TRDD3. Germline CDR1 GEAIGNYY, CDR2 EKD. The CDR3 runs to 18 residues. The CDR3 bases are TGTGCCCGTGACACGCCCTGGGGGATCCAATCGTACACCGATAAACTCATCTTT. This sequence encodes CARDTPWGIQSYTDKLIF.

In the case of this clone: TCRdb pairs this DNA with a much larger clone's protein that differs at residue 6, likely a read error; the protein shown was translated from the DNA. The CDR3 protein is CALGEPSPLPPPRVLGDTDKLIF. The CDR3 DNA reads as TGTGCTCTTGGGGAACCTAGTCCCCTTCCCCCACCAAGGGTACTGGGGGACACCGATAAACTCATCTTT. The rearrangement joins TRDV1 to TRDJ1; 8 bases fit TRDD3. CDR1 and CDR2 from the germline V gene are TSWWSYY and QGS. V lost 1 base to trimming and J lost 0 bases; unmatched junction nucleotides: 25. The CDR3 has 23 amino acids.

The chain couples TRDV1 to TRDJ1, with a weak D call TRDD3 (5 bases). The CDR3 sequence is 14 residues long. V dropped 6 bases and J dropped 7 bases, with 18 bases sitting between them. Germline V lookup: CDR1 TSWWSYY, CDR2 QGS. CDR3 sequence reads: CALGRGIPHLKLIF. In DNA, the CDR3 is TGTGCTCTTGGACGAGGGATCCCTCACCTTAAACTCATCTTT.

This chain uses TRDV2 with TRDJ3; no clear D gene. The CDR3 length is 17 residues. Trimming removed 3 bases from V and 2 bases from J, with 13 bases in between. Germline assignment: CDR1 GEAIGNYY and CDR2 EKD. The chain's CDR3 is CACDSPVPAWDTRQMFF. In DNA, the CDR3 is TGTGCCTGTGACTCCCCGGTGCCGGCCTGGGACACCCGACAGATGTTTTTC.

Note on this clone: The mismatch at residue 12 between this DNA's translation and the TCRdb protein of a much larger clone likely reflects a read error; the protein shown is translated from the DNA. The chain carries TRDV2 and TRDJ3; 7 bases align to TRDD3. V was clipped by 1 base and J by 2 bases; unmatched bases: 13. Germline V CDR1 and CDR2: GEAIGNYY, EKD. CDR3 length: 20 residues. CDR3 nucleotides: TGTGCCTGTGACACGCCTGGGGGCTCAACCCCCCCCTGGGACACCCGACAGATGTTTTTC. It codes for CACDTPGGSTPPWDTRQMFF.

The genes are TRDV2 and TRDJ1; 8 positions agree with TRDD3. The germline V gene encodes CDR1 GEAIGNYY and CDR2 EKD. V was clipped by 0 bases and J by 3 bases; unmatched bases: 14. This CDR3 spans 18 amino acids. The CDR3 DNA reads TGTGCCTGTGACACCGTCAGGAGAACTGGGGGCCTGCCCGATAAACTCATCTTT. It encodes CACDTVRRTGGLPDKLIF.

This clone has only a few counts. This DNA's translation and the protein TCRdb lists, from a much larger clone, do not match at residue 8, likely due to a read error; the protein shown is translated from the DNA. The chain uses TRDV1 and TRDJ1; weak D call: TRDD3 (5 bases). CDR1 TSWWSYY and CDR2 QGS come from the germline V gene. V lost 3 bases to trimming and J lost 0 bases, with 23 bases between them. The CDR3 covers 19 residues. As DNA, the CDR3 is TGTGCTCTTGGGGATTTTCCGGACATCGCTGGGTATTACACCGATAAACTCATCTTT. The encoded protein is CALGDFPDIAGYYTDKLIF.

The table lists this clone with a few counts. This likely came from a read error, as a far larger clone is one base away. Other DNA sequences in this sample translate to the same CDR3. The V and J genes are TRDV1 and TRDJ1; 9 bases match TRDD3. V lost 4 bases and J lost 0; bases outside the gene matches: 24. The CDR3 runs to 22 residues. Germline V gives CDR1 TSWWSYY, CDR2 QGS. The CDR3 reads CALGAISPQSRPYWGNTDKLIF. In DNA form, the CDR3 reads TGTGCTCTTGGGGCAATTTCGCCTCAAAGTCGTCCGTACTGGGGGAACACCGATAAACTCATCTTT.

By sample share, this clone is hyperexpanded. The same CDR3 can be traced to other DNA sequences in this sample. This sequence joins TRDV1 and TRDJ1, with TRDD3 matching 7 bases. Germline CDR1 reads TSWWSYY; CDR2 reads QGS. V gave up 1 base and J gave up 0 bases; unmatched junction bases: 14. The CDR3 is made up of 19 amino acids. CDR3 region: CALGEPASNWGPYTDKLIF. The CDR3 bases are TGTGCTCTTGGGGAACCAGCTTCGAACTGGGGACCGTACACCGATAAACTCATCTTT.

This clone has a handful of counts. It differs at one base from a far larger clone, so likely a read error. Other DNA sequences in the same sample also yield this CDR3. V is TRDV2 and J is TRDJ3; D is possibly TRDD3 (5 bases). From germline, CDR1 is GEAIGNYY and CDR2 EKD. CDR3 length: 23 amino acids. For the CDR3, the DNA is TGTGCCTGTGACACCGTTAATCGTGTTGGGGAAGACAGGAGTGGCTGGGACACCAGACAGATGTTTTTC. This gives the protein CACDTVNRVGEDRSGWDTRQMFF.

A remark on this clone: Since a far larger clone is one base different, this is likely a read error. At the DNA level, this CDR3 is encoded by other sequences in the same sample as well. The chain is built from TRDV2 and TRDJ3; a possible D gene is TRDD3 (5 bases). Looked up from germline, CDR1 is GEAIGNYY and CDR2 is EKD. The CDR3 has 23 amino acids. V was trimmed by 0 bases and J by 3 bases, leaving 29 bases between them. The CDR3 DNA sequence: TGTGCCTGTGACACCGTAAATCGTGTTGGGGAAGACAGGAGTGGCTGGGACACCCGACAGATGTTTTTC. Protein: CACDTVNRVGEDRSGWDTRQMFF.

About this clone itself: This sequence is one base from a far larger clone and is likely a read error. The CDR3 region has the DNA TGTGCTCTTGGGGAACTAGGAATGTTTCCGTCTCGGTACTGGGGGGTACGCGGCACCGATAAACTCATCTTT. Translation: CALGELGMFPSRYWGVRGTDKLIF. The J gene is TRDJ1, the V gene TRDV1; 8 positions match TRDD3. CDR1 and CDR2 from the germline V gene are TSWWSYY and QGS. V lost 0 bases to trimming and J lost 1 base; unmatched junction nucleotides: 28. This CDR3 region has 24 residues.

This clone was seen more than once but under ten times. A read error is likely here: a far larger clone is one base away. Other nucleotide sequences in the sample specify the same CDR3. The chain carries TRDV3 and TRDJ1, with D perhaps matching TRDD2 (6 bases). Per germline, CDR1 TVYSNPD and CDR2 GDNSRS (reference sequence). The V gene lost 4 bases and the J gene lost 1 base, with 49 bases spanning the gap. The CDR3 sequence is 25 residues long. The CDR3 DNA reads as TGTGCCTCCCCTTCCACAGTGGAGGGTACCCCACCCCATAAAACAGTACTTTATATCACCGATAAACTCATCTTT. Protein product: CASPSTVEGTPPHKTVLYITDKLIF.

As concerns this clone: The protein TCRdb lists belongs to a much larger clone and differs from this DNA's translation at residue 10, which points to a read error; the protein shown is made from the DNA. The genes are TRDV2 and TRDJ3; D is uncertain. Germline CDR1 reads GEAIGNYY; CDR2 reads EKD. The CDR3 spans 23 residues. Trimming removed 0 bases at V and 3 bases at J, with 29 bases between. The CDR3 DNA reads TGTGCCTGTGACACCGTTAATCGTGTTGAGGAAGACAGGAGTGGCTGGGACACCCGACAGATGTTTTTC. This codes for CACDTVNRVEEDRSGWDTRQMFF.

This clone came up a few times. TCRdb pairs this DNA with a much larger clone's protein that differs at residue 13, likely a read error; the protein shown was translated from the DNA. The rearrangement links TRAV29/DV5 to TRDJ3; 12 nucleotides match TRDD3. CDR3 size: 24 residues. CDR1 and CDR2 from the germline V gene are NSMFDY and ISSIKDK. The junction had 23 bases not matched to a gene; V was cut back by 3 bases and J by 1 base. The CDR3 region is CAATKAPSYWGILPRSWDTRQMFF. In nucleotides, the CDR3 is TGTGCAGCAACCAAAGCCCCATCCTACTGGGGGATACTCCCAAGGTCCTGGGACACCCGACAGATGTTTTTC.